Reported below is one T cell receptor (beta chain). Its antigen target is currently unknown. No base-level quality is on record; no much larger clone is a single base apart. The data belong to a study of shared clonotypes between healthy human individuals (dated by TCRdb to the early 2020s). A note on the overall study: The cohort comprised a couple of women and three men aged 18 to 49 years. For each donor, CD4 naive and CD4 memory were each given three plates, CD8 naive was given two plates, and CD8 memory was given one plate. To estimate repertoire size and how much clonotype sharing occurs between individuals, the study deeply sequenced the blood TCR repertoires of roughly 5 healthy adults. Different laboratories and diverse techniques were used to prepare libraries and sequence TCR repertoires, to increase sequencing depth and limit assay-specific biases. Between about 0.94 and 8.9 billion PBMCs per donor were obtained by leukapheresis.

TCR CDR3 regions were amplified from genomic DNA by multiplex PCR using the deep immunoSEQ assay. Genomic DNA extracted from each cell subset was distributed evenly over all wells of several immunoSEQ 96-well plates, and each plate served as one replicate. Each replicate PCR for sorted subsets received approximately 200 ng genomic DNA, equal to tens of thousands of T cell genomes. Purified libraries were quantified with a Qubit 3.0 fluorometer, sized on a Bioanalyzer 2100, and re-quantified with the KAPA Library Quantification kit. Each immunoSEQ 96-well plate was sequenced on its own single-read 150-cycle Illumina NextSeq 550 flow cell. Regarding the original processing steps: Because the immunoSEQ output held only junctional sequences and lacked quality scores, the filtering could not match the filtering applied to full-length reads. To assign V/J genes and CDR3, sequences were annotated against IMGT germline references using PyIR, a Python wrapper for IgBLAST v1.9. Reads were removed for weak V/J assignments (E-value above 1e-6), missing CDR3, stop codons, out-of-frame junctions, or ambiguous translated residues. V3J clonotypes were defined as sequences sharing an identical inferred V gene, J gene, and CDR3 amino acid sequence. To compute the percentage overlap between repertoires, the number of shared unique clonotypes was divided by the size of the smaller repertoire. Repertoire richness was assessed with RTK rarefaction, the Chao1 estimator, and Recon v2.1 estimates of unobserved clonotypes. OLGA was used to compute generation probabilities for all TCRbeta clonotypes that the gDNA method yielded from four donors. In its TCRdb copy, this immuneACCESS table keeps in-frame sequences only and misses some clones. Where compared with another copy, unresolved V genes explain less than half of these, and the others have no known cause. Clonal size and the V and J genes are those of that table, whereas D and trimming came from the DNA. Counted in this sample were about 580,000 clones; roughly 98% of them appeared once. The leading ten clones occupy 0.3% to 0.35% of the sample.

Broader findings and caveats from the paper: Across a few donors, roughly 5.4% of naive CD4, roughly 3.5% of naive CD8, roughly 2.2% of memory CD4, and roughly 0.4% of memory CD8 clonotypes were shared. Even with the large sequencing depth, rarefaction of the sorted-subset datasets indicated that sequencing was incomplete. Naive subsets generally had larger estimated clonotype richness than memory subsets did. Pairwise subsampling indicated that sequencing depth was expected to affect the degree of clonotype sharing among donors. Higher generation probabilities were observed for clonotypes shared by all four sorted-subset donors than for non-shared clonotypes. Because the study included a small number of donors, the genetic and exposure-history diversity represented was limited. Sampling was restricted to blood, and TCR repertoires in tissues likely differ from the TCR repertoires found in blood.

CD8 naive samples consisted of CD45RO-negative cells that were positively selected for CCR7, yielding a CD45RA+CCR7+ population without TemRA cells. The donors were healthy, HIV-negative adults with no recently reported acute infections or vaccinations. Every donor was a Caucasian adult living in Nashville, Tennessee, USA. After blood collection by leukapheresis, PBMCs were isolated using Ficoll-Histopaque density gradient centrifugation and then cryopreserved in the vapor phase of liquid nitrogen. Analytical flow cytometry was used to check the purity and quantity of every magnetically sorted T cell population. Each sorted fraction had its genomic DNA isolated and then quantified by UV absorbance on a Nanodrop 2000c. From its cysteine to its phenylalanine, the CDR3 spans 15 amino acids. The only DNA kept is the CDR3, 45 bases in frame from the first base. Clipping removes 0 bases from V and 3 bases from J, with 6 as the unmatched junction base count.

The sequence derives from a man aged 25 to 40 in good health. Sequenced input: naive CD8+ T cells sorted from blood. Reading the label with the study, this specimen's cell subset or site is: CD45RA+CCR7+. This receptor chain uses TRBV5-3 and TRBJ2-7; TRBD2 lines up with 7 middle nucleotides. TRBV5-3 is given ORF status, its function remaining uncertain. DNA sequence: TGTGCCAGAAGCTTGGAAGCGGGGATTATCTACGAGCAGTACTTC. Translated, it gives CARSLEAGIIYEQYF.